These 5 T cell receptor beta chains came from one sample sequenced in a study of OX40 agonist ivuxolimab in advanced cancers. Assay: immunoSEQ multiplex PCR; the TCRdb copy retains only in-frame clones and omits some. The sample includes approximately 86,000 clones, under 95% seen only once; the top ten take around 0.34%. The source was CD4+ or CD8+ T cells sorted from blood, collected in a trial of the OX40 agonist ivuxolimab. Receptors originate from an adult with an advanced solid tumor such as melanoma, head and neck, liver or kidney cancer.

The chain couples TRBV5-4 to TRBJ2-7; unclear D gene. The CDR3 loop spans 13 amino acids. Per the germline V gene, CDR1 is SGHNT and CDR2 is YYREEE (reference sequence). Trimming removed 1 base from V and 1 base from J, with 6 bases in between. CDR3 residues: CASSLTGSYEQYF. CDR3 nucleotides: TGTGCCAGCAGCTTGACTGGATCCTACGAGCAGTACTTC.

The gene calls are TRBV4-1 and TRBJ2-1; TRBD2 matches 14 bases. The CDR3 has 16 residues. Germline V gene sequence: CDR1 MGHRA, CDR2 YSYEKL. Trimming took 2 bases from V and 9 from J; bases not matched to a gene: 6. CDR3 in amino acids: CASSQTTSGRAFEQFF. CDR3 in DNA: TGCGCCAGCAGCCAAACGACTAGCGGGAGGGCCTTTGAGCAGTTCTTC.

This clone was recorded only once. V and J are TRBV28 and TRBJ2-2; no clear D gene. V was clipped by 7 bases and J by 0 bases, with 6 bases between them. The CDR3 has 13 amino acids. Germline CDR1 is MDHEN and CDR2 is SYDVKM. CDR3 loop: CASTFANTGELFF. CDR3 nucleotides: TGTGCCAGCACGTTCGCGAACACCGGGGAGCTGTTTTTT.

This clone was picked up a small number of times. The chain is built from TRBV18 and TRBJ1-5, with D maybe TRBD1 (5 bases). The CDR3 extends over 15 amino acids. Trimming shortened V by 5 bases and J by 3 bases, and 14 bases separated the two germline ends. CDR1 is KGHSH and CDR2 is LQKENI in the germline V gene. The CDR3 sequence is CASSEGSGINQPQHF. The CDR3 DNA reads as TGTGCCAGCTCAGAGGGCTCAGGGATCAATCAGCCCCAGCATTTT. Combining the CDR3 with reference TRBV18 and TRBJ1-5 gives the whole variable domain NAGVMQNPRHLVRRRGQEARLRCSPMKGHSHVYWYRQLPEEGLKFMVYLQKENIIDESGMPKERFSAEFPKEGPSILRIQQVVRGDSAAYFCASSEGSGINQPQHFGDGTRLSIL.

V is TRBV9 and J is TRBJ2-2; 8 bases are shared with TRBD1. After removal of 2 bases from V and 6 bases from J, the junction contained 12 bases not matched to a gene. The CDR3 has 17 residues. Germline CDR1 is SGDLS and CDR2 is YYNGEE. The CDR3 sequence is CASSVLSGQGYPGELFF. CDR3 DNA sequence: TGTGCCAGCAGCGTCCTTTCCGGACAGGGTTACCCCGGGGAGCTGTTTTTT. The variable domain in full, completed from reference TRBV9 and TRBJ2-2, reads DSGVTQTPKHLITATGQRVTLRCSPRSGDLSVYWYQQSLDQGLQFLIQYYNGEERAKGNILERFSAQQFPDLHSELNLSSLELGDSALYFCASSVLSGQGYPGELFFGEGSRLTVL.